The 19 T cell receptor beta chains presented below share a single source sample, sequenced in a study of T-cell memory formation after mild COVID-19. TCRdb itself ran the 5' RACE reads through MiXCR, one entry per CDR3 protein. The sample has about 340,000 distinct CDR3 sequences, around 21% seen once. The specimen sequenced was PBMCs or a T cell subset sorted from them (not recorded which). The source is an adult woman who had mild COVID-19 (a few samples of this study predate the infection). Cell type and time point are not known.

The DNA of the CDR3 is TGCGCCAGCAGCGATTTGGACAGAGTGGCAGATACGCAGTATTTT. Its translation: CASSDLDRVADTQYF. This chain joins TRBV5-1 and TRBJ2-3, with TRBD1 as a possible D gene (6 bases). CDR1 is SGHRS and CDR2 is YFSETQ in the germline V gene. Trimming shortened V by 4 bases and J by 4 bases, and 16 bases separated the two germline ends. The CDR3 spans 15 residues.

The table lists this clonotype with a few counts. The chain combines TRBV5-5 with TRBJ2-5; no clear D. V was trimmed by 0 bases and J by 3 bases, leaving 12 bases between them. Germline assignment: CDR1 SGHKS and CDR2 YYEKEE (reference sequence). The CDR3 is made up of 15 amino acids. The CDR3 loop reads CASSLGAATEETQYF. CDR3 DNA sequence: TGTGCCAGCAGCTTGGGCGCAGCAACAGAAGAGACCCAGTACTTC.

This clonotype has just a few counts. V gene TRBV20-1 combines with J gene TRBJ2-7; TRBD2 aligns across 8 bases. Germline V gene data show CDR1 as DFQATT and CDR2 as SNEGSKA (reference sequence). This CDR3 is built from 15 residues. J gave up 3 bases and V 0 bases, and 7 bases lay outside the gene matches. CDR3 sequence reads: CSARDKRGIIYEQYF. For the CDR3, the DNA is TGCAGTGCTAGAGACAAGCGGGGGATCATCTACGAGCAGTACTTC.

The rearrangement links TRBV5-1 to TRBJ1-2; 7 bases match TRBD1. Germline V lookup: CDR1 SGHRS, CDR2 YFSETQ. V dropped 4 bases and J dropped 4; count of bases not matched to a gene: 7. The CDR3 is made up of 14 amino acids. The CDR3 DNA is TGCGCCAGCAGCACGGCACAGGGGTCCTATGGCTACACCTTC. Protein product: CASSTAQGSYGYTF.

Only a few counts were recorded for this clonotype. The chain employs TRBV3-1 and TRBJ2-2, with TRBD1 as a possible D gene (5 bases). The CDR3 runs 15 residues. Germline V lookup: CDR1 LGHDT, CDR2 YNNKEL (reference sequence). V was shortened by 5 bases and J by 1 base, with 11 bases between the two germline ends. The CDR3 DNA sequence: TGTGCCAGCAGCTCGAGGACACGGAACACCGGGGAGCTGTTTTTT. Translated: CASSSRTRNTGELFF. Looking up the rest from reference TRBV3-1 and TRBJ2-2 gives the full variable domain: DTAVSQTPKYLVTQMGNDKSIKCEQNLGHDTMYWYKQDSKKFLKIMFSYNNKELIINETVPNRFSPKSPDKAHLNLHINSLELGDSAVYFCASSSRTRNTGELFFGEGSRLTVL.

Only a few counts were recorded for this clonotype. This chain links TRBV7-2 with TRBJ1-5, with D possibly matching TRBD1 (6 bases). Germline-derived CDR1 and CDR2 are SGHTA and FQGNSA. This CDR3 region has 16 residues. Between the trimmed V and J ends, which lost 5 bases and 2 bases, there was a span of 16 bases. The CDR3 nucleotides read TGTGCCAGCAGCCCTCCCACAGGGCAGGGCAATCAGCCCCAGCATTTT. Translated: CASSPPTGQGNQPQHF.

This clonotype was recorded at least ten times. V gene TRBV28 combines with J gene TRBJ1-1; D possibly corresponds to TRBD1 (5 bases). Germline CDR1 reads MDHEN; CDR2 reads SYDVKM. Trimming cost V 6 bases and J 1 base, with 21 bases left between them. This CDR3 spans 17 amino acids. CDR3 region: CASSIAGWGIANTEAFF. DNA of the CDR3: TGTGCCAGCAGCATTGCGGGCTGGGGCATAGCGAACACTGAAGCTTTCTTT.

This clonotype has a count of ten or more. For the CDR3, the DNA is TGTGCCAGCAGTTGGGGGTTGGATACAGATACGCAGTATTTT. It yields the protein CASSWGLDTDTQYF. The chain links TRBV6-5 to TRBJ2-3; TRBD1 or TRBD2 may be the D gene (5 bases each). CDR1 is MNHEY and CDR2 is SVGAGI in the germline V gene. The V end was cut by 4 bases, the J end by 3 bases, with 11 bases between. The CDR3 sequence is 14 residues long.

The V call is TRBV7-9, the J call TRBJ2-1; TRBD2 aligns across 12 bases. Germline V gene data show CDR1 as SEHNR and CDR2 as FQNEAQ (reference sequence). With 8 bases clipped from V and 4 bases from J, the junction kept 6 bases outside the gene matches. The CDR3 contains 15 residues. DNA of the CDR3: TGTGCCAGCCTCGGACTAGCGGGGAATTACAATGAGCAGTTCTTC. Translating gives CASLGLAGNYNEQFF.

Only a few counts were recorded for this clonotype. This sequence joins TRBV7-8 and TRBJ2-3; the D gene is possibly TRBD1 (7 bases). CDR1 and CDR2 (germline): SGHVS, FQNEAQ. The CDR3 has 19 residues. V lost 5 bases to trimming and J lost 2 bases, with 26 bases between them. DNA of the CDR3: TGTGCCAGCAGCCCGCACAGGGGCAGCGGGCCTGCCTACACAGATACGCAGTATTTT. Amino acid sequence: CASSPHRGSGPAYTDTQYF. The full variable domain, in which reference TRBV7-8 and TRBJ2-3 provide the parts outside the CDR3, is GAGVSQSPRYKVAKRGQDVALRCDPISGHVSLFWYQQALGQGPEFLTYFQNEAQLDKSGLPSDRFFAERPEGSVSTLKIQRTQQEDSAVYLCASSPHRGSGPAYTDTQYFGPGTRLTVL.

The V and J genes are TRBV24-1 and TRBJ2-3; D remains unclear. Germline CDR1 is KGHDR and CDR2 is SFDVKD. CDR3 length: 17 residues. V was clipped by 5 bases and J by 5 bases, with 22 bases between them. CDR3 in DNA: TGTGCCACCAGTGCTTATGATGGCGGACCGGTTGGAGATACGCAGTATTTT. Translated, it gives CATSAYDGGPVGDTQYF.

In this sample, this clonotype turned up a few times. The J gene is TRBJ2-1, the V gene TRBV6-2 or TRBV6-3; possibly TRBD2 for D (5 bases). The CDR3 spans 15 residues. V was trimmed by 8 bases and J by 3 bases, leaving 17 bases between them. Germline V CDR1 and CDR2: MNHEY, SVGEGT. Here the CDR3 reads CASSTSGEYYNEQFF. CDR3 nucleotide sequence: TGTGCCAGCTCGACGAGCGGAGAATACTACAATGAGCAGTTCTTC.

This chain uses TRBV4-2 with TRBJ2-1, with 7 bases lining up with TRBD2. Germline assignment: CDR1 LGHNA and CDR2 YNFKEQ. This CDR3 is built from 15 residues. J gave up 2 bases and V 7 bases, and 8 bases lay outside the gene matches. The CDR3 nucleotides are TGTGCCAGCAAAAGCGGGGCGGGAACCTACAATGAGCAGTTCTTC. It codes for CASKSGAGTYNEQFF.

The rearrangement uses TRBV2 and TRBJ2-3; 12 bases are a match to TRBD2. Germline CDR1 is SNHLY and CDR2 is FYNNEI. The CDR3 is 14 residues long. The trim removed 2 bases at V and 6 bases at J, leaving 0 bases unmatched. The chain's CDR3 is CASSETSGRDTQYF. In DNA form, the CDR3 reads TGTGCCAGCAGTGAAACTAGCGGGAGGGATACGCAGTATTTT.

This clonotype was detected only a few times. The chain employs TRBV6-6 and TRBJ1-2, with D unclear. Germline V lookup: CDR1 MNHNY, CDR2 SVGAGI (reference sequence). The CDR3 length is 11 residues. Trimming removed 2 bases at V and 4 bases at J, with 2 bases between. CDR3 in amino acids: CASSYRYGYTF. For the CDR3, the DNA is TGTGCCAGCAGTTACCGCTATGGCTACACCTTC.

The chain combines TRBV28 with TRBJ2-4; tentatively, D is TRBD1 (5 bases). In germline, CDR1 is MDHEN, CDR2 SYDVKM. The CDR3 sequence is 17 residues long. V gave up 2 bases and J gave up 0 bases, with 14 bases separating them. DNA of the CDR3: TGTGCCAGCAGTTTAGGCTTGGCCAGGGAAGCCAAAAACATTCAGTACTTC. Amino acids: CASSLGLAREAKNIQYF.

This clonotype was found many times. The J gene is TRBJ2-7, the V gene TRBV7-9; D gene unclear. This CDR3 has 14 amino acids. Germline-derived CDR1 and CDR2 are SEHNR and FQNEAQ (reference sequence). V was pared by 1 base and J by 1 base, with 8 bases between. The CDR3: CASSLEPISYEQYF. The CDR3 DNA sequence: TGTGCCAGCAGCTTAGAACCAATATCCTACGAGCAGTACTTC.

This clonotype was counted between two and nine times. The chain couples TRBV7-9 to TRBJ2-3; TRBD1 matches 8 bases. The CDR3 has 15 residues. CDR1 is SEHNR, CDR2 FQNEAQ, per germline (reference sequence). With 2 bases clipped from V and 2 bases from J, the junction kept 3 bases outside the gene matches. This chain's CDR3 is CASSLHRGTTDTQYF. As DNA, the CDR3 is TGTGCCAGCAGCTTACACAGGGGGACCACAGATACGCAGTATTTT.

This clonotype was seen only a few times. CDR3 in amino acids: CASSFIGNEQFF. The CDR3 DNA reads as TGTGCCAGCAGCTTTATTGGCAATGAGCAGTTCTTC. V is TRBV7-2 and J is TRBJ2-1; D unclear. The germline gives CDR1 SGHTA, CDR2 FQGNSA. CDR3 length: 12 residues. V was cut by 3 bases and J by 6 bases, with 6 bases left in between.